Below, 18 T cell receptor beta chains from the same sample are listed, as sequenced in a study of a mutant IDH1 vaccine in newly diagnosed glioma. Their antigen targets remain unknown. The time point is: week 47, end of study. A 20-mer mutant IDH1 peptide at 300 ug was injected subcutaneously with topical imiquimod. Sequencing was performed with immunoSEQ multiplex PCR; in TCRdb, only in-frame clones are kept and a portion is missing. The sample contains about 94,000 clones, about nine tenths of which appear only once. The sequencing here drew on PBMCs, taken from a glioma patient whose treatment included an IDH1 peptide vaccine. The source of these receptors is a woman between 50 and 59 years old with glioma.

This clone occurred a few times. This chain uses TRBV19 with TRBJ2-2; TRBD1 matches at 7 bases. With V trimmed by 6 bases and J by 2 bases, 3 bases remained unmatched. CDR3 size: 14 residues. Germline CDR1 reads LNHDA; CDR2 reads SQIVND (reference sequence). The DNA for the CDR3 is TGTGCCAGTAGGAGGACAGGCAACACCGGGGAGCTGTTTTTT. Its protein is CASRRTGNTGELFF.

The CDR3 DNA sequence: TGTGCCAGCAGTTTATCCCACGCTATGGGACCGACCTACGAGCAGTACTTC. It encodes CASSLSHAMGPTYEQYF. The V gene is TRBV27, the J gene TRBJ2-7, with D possibly being TRBD1 or TRBD2 (5 bases each). Germline V gene lookup returns CDR1 MNHEY and CDR2 SMNVEV (reference sequence). The V and J ends lost 0 bases and 2 bases respectively, with 17 bases between them. This CDR3 spans 17 amino acids.

The count of this clone is one. The chain uses TRBV9 and TRBJ1-6, with TRBD1 identical over 7 bases. The V gene end was trimmed by 4 bases and the J gene end by 7 bases; junction bases not matched to a gene: 8. This CDR3 contains 15 residues. From germline, CDR1 is SGDLS and CDR2 YYNGEE. The CDR3 nucleotides read TGTGCCAGCAGCTCTCGACAGGGCCCGAATTCACCCCTCCACTTT. Encoded protein: CASSSRQGPNSPLHF.

The chain links TRBV9 to TRBJ2-7; D is unresolved. From germline, CDR1 is SGDLS and CDR2 YYNGEE. V lost 4 bases and J lost 2, with 13 bases in between. The CDR3 has 14 residues. CDR3 sequence reads: CASSPAGPTYEQYF. The CDR3 DNA is TGTGCCAGCAGCCCCGCAGGCCCCACCTACGAGCAGTACTTC.

The chain combines TRBV6-6 with TRBJ1-6; D is unresolved. The CDR3 extends over 15 amino acids. V was pared by 10 bases and J by 7 bases, with 20 bases between. Germline V gene data show CDR1 as MNHNY and CDR2 as SVGAGI (reference sequence). CDR3 DNA sequence: TGTGCCACCCTGGACGGGTCTGGAAGGAATTCACCCCTCCACTTT. This translates into CATLDGSGRNSPLHF.

J is TRBJ1-6 and V is TRBV28; D is undetermined. Trimming removed 5 bases from V and 5 bases from J, with 1 base in between. CDR3 length equals 11 residues. Germline V gene data show CDR1 as MDHEN and CDR2 as SYDVKM. The chain's CDR3 is CASSHNSPLHF. DNA for the CDR3: TGTGCCAGCAGTCATAATTCACCCCTCCACTTT.

Worth noting for this clone: Other DNA sequences in the sample encode the same CDR3. V gene TRBV7-6 combines with J gene TRBJ2-1; 8 bases match TRBD2. With 2 bases clipped from V and 4 bases from J, the junction kept 1 base outside the gene matches. This CDR3 spans 14 amino acids. The germline CDR1 and CDR2 sequences are SGHVS and FNYEAQ. The CDR3 sequence is CASSLTSGYNEQFF. CDR3 DNA sequence: TGTGCCAGCAGCTTAACTAGCGGATACAATGAGCAGTTCTTC.

This clone was detected only a few times. The chain joins TRBV7-8 to TRBJ1-1; D is ambiguous. The germline CDR1 and CDR2 sequences are SGHVS and FQNEAQ. The CDR3 extends over 14 amino acids. The V and J ends lost 5 bases and 1 base respectively, with 11 bases between them. The CDR3 nucleotides are TGTGCCAGCAGCCCCCACAAGGCGAACACTGAAGCTTTCTTT. This gives the protein CASSPHKANTEAFF.

CDR3: CASSQIMGTSTDEQFF. The CDR3, as DNA: TGTGCCAGCAGCCAAATCATGGGGACTAGCACTGATGAGCAGTTCTTC. V is TRBV4-2 and J is TRBJ2-1, with 9 bases matching TRBD2. The CDR3 has 16 amino acids. Germline lookup yields CDR1 LGHNA and CDR2 YNFKEQ. The trim removed 2 bases at V and 8 bases at J, leaving 10 bases unmatched.

V is TRBV5-1 and J is TRBJ2-5, with 10 bases fitting TRBD2. J lost 4 bases, V lost 4 bases, and 10 bases had no gene match. The CDR3 totals 16 residues. Germline V gene sequence: CDR1 SGHRS, CDR2 YFSETQ. CDR3 sequence reads: CASSRGLAASRETQYF. The CDR3 nucleotides are TGCGCCAGCAGCCGAGGACTAGCGGCCTCCCGAGAGACCCAGTACTTC.

This chain uses TRBV5-4 with TRBJ1-2, with 9 bases that match TRBD1. The V and J ends lost 0 bases and 2 bases, in that order; junction bases with no gene match: 5. The CDR3 is 16 residues long. CDR1 is SGHNT, CDR2 YYREEE, per germline (reference sequence). The DNA for the CDR3 is TGTGCCAGCAGCTTGGGGGGACAGGGAACAAACTATGGCTACACCTTC. Protein product: CASSLGGQGTNYGYTF.

The chain combines TRBV5-6 with TRBJ2-1, with D possibly TRBD2 on 5 matching bases. Germline V gene data show CDR1 as SGHDT and CDR2 as YYEEEE. CDR3 size: 13 residues. V dropped 2 bases and J dropped 5 bases, with 8 bases sitting between them. The chain's CDR3 is CASSFGLHNEQFF. The CDR3 DNA reads as TGTGCCAGCAGCTTTGGACTCCACAATGAGCAGTTCTTC.

Remarks on this clone: The identical CDR3 is also encoded by other nucleotide sequences in the sample. The rearrangement uses TRBV6-5 and TRBJ2-7; D gene unclear. The CDR3 length is 12 residues. CDR1 is MNHEY and CDR2 is SVGAGI in the germline V gene. Deletions cut 6 bases from V and 4 bases from J, with 10 bases between. CDR3 loop: CASSPTGYEQYF. CDR3 DNA sequence: TGTGCCAGCAGCCCCACGGGTTACGAGCAGTACTTC.

A few counts support this clone. The rearrangement joins TRBV5-1 to TRBJ1-1; the match to TRBD1 covers 8 bases. V trimming: 1 base; J trimming: 3 bases; junction bases outside the gene matches: 8. The CDR3 consists of 16 residues. Germline V gene sequence: CDR1 SGHRS, CDR2 YFSETQ. CDR3 residues: CASSLWGTGADTEAFF. CDR3 bases: TGCGCCAGCAGCTTGTGGGGGACAGGCGCGGACACTGAAGCTTTCTTT.

This clone was detected only once. The chain joins TRBV18 to TRBJ2-4; 8 nucleotides agree with TRBD1. Germline CDR1 KGHSH, CDR2 LQKENI. With V trimmed by 3 bases and J by 8 bases, 6 bases remained unmatched. The CDR3 contains 14 residues. DNA of the CDR3: TGTGCCAGCTCACCGACCGACAGGGGAGACATTCAGTACTTC. This codes for CASSPTDRGDIQYF.

The chain is built from TRBV4-1 and TRBJ2-2; D unclear. V lost 3 bases, J lost 4 bases, and 9 bases lay in between. The germline V gene encodes CDR1 MGHRA and CDR2 YSYEKL. The CDR3 has 14 amino acids. Written as DNA, the CDR3 is TGCGCCAGCAGCCATACCGGGCGCACCGGGGAGCTGTTTTTT. It translates to CASSHTGRTGELFF.

The rearrangement uses TRBV19 and TRBJ2-3, with 7 bases aligning to TRBD2. Germline values: CDR1 LNHDA, CDR2 SQIVND (reference sequence). The V gene end was trimmed by 4 bases and the J gene end by 0 bases; junction bases not matched to a gene: 4. The CDR3 consists of 15 residues. CDR3 DNA sequence: TGTGCCAGTAGTACACTAGCGAGCAGCACAGATACGCAGTATTTT. This codes for CASSTLASSTDTQYF.

The chain uses TRBV5-1 and TRBJ2-5; TRBD2 matches 9 bases. Trimming removed 4 bases from V and 5 bases from J; junction bases left unmatched: 12. Looked up from germline, CDR1 is SGHRS and CDR2 is YFSETQ. This CDR3 has 16 residues. The CDR3 spells CASSVGAGGERETQYF. The CDR3 coding sequence is TGCGCCAGCAGCGTTGGAGCGGGAGGCGAGAGGGAGACCCAGTACTTC.